This TCR beta chain was found in a study of blood T cell repertoires in COVID-19. Looking at the study overall: Collection of acute and convalescent COVID-19 samples took place in the United States, Italy and Spain. PBMCs, B-cell-depleted T cells, or T cells were the source of the cDNA or gDNA that made up the material.

V lost 0 bases, J lost 3 bases, and 23 bases lay in between. The CDR3 consists of 20 residues. Authors' processing steps: For nucleated cells, counts were estimated from reference gene primer amplification. Clones were sequenced by immunoSEQ multiplex PCR, and TCRdb holds only the in-frame ones, with some missing. D and trimming were read from the DNA, whereas the V and J calls and clone size are those reported in that table. Of around 130,000 clones listed, roughly 88% are singletons. This rearrangement joins TRBV23-1 to TRBJ1-4; D possibly corresponds to TRBD1 (6 bases). TRBV23-1 is an ORF for which the function is uncertain. This clonotype was obtained from a middle-aged man with acute or convalescent COVID-19. The sequenced material came from peripheral blood. CDR3 protein: CASSQSRLKGDGVANEKLFF. CDR3 DNA sequence: TGCGCCAGCAGTCAATCTAGACTAAAGGGGGATGGTGTGGCTAATGAAAAACTGTTTTTT.